This entry lists 15 T cell receptor beta chains sequenced from one sample in a study of T cells in Graves' hyperthyroidism and ophthalmopathy. The TCR beta CDR3 regions underwent amplification using RNA transcripts as the source. Using the HTBI primer set, a first-round RT-PCR was run on the TCR CDR3. TCRdb independently ran MiXCR on the multiplex PCR reads; one entry per CDR3 protein. This sample has 360,000 or so distinct CDR3 sequences; 15% occur once, and the top ten carry approximately 19%. Sequences were obtained from blood. These receptors were taken from a woman aged 60-75 years with Graves' ophthalmopathy.

The CDR3 DNA sequence: TGTGCCAGTAGTAACGATCACAGGGTACCCGAAGCTTTCTTT. It codes for CASSNDHRVPEAFF. The chain is built from TRBV19 and TRBJ1-1; tentative D call: TRBD1 (6 bases). This CDR3 comprises 14 residues. Germline-derived CDR1 and CDR2 are LNHDA and SQIVND (reference sequence). Trimming pared 4 bases from V and 8 bases from J, leaving 17 bases between.

This clonotype has at least ten counts. The rearrangement joins TRBV11-2 to TRBJ2-7; perhaps TRBD2 as D (6 bases). The length of the CDR3 is 15 residues. Trimming stripped 5 bases from V and 4 bases from J, with 18 bases between. Germline CDR1 reads SGHAT; CDR2 reads FQNNGV. DNA of the CDR3: TGTGCCAGCAGCCGAGTGGAGGGGCTCCAGTACGAGCAGTACTTC. It is translated as CASSRVEGLQYEQYF. The entire variable domain, with the rest obtained from reference TRBV11-2 and TRBJ2-7, is as follows: EAGVAQSPRYKIIEKRQSVAFWCNPISGHATLYWYQQILGQGPKLLIQFQNNGVVDDSQLPKDRFSAERLKGVDSTLKIQPAKLEDSAVYLCASSRVEGLQYEQYFGPGTRLTVT.

The chain is built from TRBV4-1 and TRBJ2-1; no reliable D call. V lost 3 bases, J lost 2 bases, and 11 bases lay in between. There are 15 residues in the CDR3. CDR1 is MGHRA and CDR2 is YSYEKL in the germline V gene. The CDR3 reads CASSQAGQTYNEQFF. CDR3 nucleotides: TGCGCCAGCAGCCAGGCCGGCCAGACCTACAATGAGCAGTTCTTC.

V gene TRBV27 combines with J gene TRBJ2-7; D may be TRBD2 (6 bases). Trimming pared 6 bases from V and 2 bases from J, leaving 11 bases between. CDR3 length: 13 amino acids. CDR1 is MNHEY and CDR2 is SMNVEV in the germline V gene (reference sequence). DNA for the CDR3: TGTGCCAGCAGCGCCCGGGGGACCTACGAGCAGTACTTC. Protein sequence: CASSARGTYEQYF.

This clonotype was observed a few times. This chain joins TRBV29-1 and TRBJ2-7; D is possibly TRBD1 or TRBD2 (5 bases each). There are 15 residues in the CDR3. CDR1 is SQVTM, CDR2 ANQGSEA, per germline. Trimming removed 1 base from V and 3 bases from J, with 16 bases in between. The CDR3 loop is CSVEGGTSSDYEQYF. DNA of the CDR3: TGCAGCGTTGAAGGTGGGACCTCCTCGGACTACGAGCAGTACTTC.

This chain uses TRBV6-2 or TRBV6-3 with TRBJ2-2; D remains ambiguous. This CDR3 is built from 14 residues. Germline V gene data show CDR1 as MNHEY and CDR2 as SVGEGT. V was pared by 0 bases and J by 4 bases, with 6 bases between. In DNA, the CDR3 is TGTGCCAGCAGTTACTCGTATCGCACCGGGGAGCTGTTTTTT. This codes for CASSYSYRTGELFF.

The sample holds many counts of this clonotype. This rearrangement joins TRBV5-1 to TRBJ2-7; D not certain. CDR3 length: 12 amino acids. The germline CDR1 and CDR2 sequences are SGHRS and YFSETQ. Trimming took off 3 bases at V and 3 bases at J, with 7 bases between the two ends. CDR3 coding DNA: TGCGCCAGCAGCTCACAGCGCTACGAGCAGTACTTC. Amino acid sequence: CASSSQRYEQYF.

The chain couples TRBV19 to TRBJ1-6, with 9 positions matching TRBD1. The V segment lost 5 bases and the J segment 8 bases; nucleotides outside the gene matches: 1. The V gene's germline CDR1 is LNHDA and CDR2 SQIVND (reference sequence). The CDR3 loop spans 13 amino acids. The CDR3: CASSWTGDSPLHF. DNA of the CDR3: TGTGCCAGTAGTTGGACAGGGGATTCACCCCTCCACTTT.

The chain uses TRBV19 and TRBJ1-1; D is unresolved. The ends were cut back, 3 bases at V and 1 base at J, with 9 bases in the middle. CDR3 length: 14 amino acids. From germline, CDR1 is LNHDA and CDR2 SQIVND (reference sequence). The CDR3 loop is CASSIGTTNTEAFF. CDR3 nucleotides: TGTGCCAGTAGTATCGGAACAACGAACACTGAAGCTTTCTTT.

This clonotype was seen a handful of times. This chain links TRBV5-1 with TRBJ2-7; TRBD1 matches 8 bases. The V segment lost 0 bases and the J segment 4 bases; nucleotides outside the gene matches: 6. The germline gives CDR1 SGHRS, CDR2 YFSETQ. This CDR3 is 15 amino acids long. CDR3 amino acids: CASSLGTGWLYEQYF. The CDR3 DNA reads as TGCGCCAGCAGCTTGGGGACAGGGTGGTTGTACGAGCAGTACTTC.

This clonotype occurred many times. This sequence joins TRBV28 and TRBJ2-5, with 9 positions matching TRBD1. J was trimmed by 5 bases and V by 5 bases; bases with no gene match: 12. Germline lookup yields CDR1 MDHEN and CDR2 SYDVKM. The CDR3 contains 16 residues. The DNA for the CDR3 is TGTGCCAGCAGTCCCCCGGACAGGGGATATTCGGAGACCCAGTACTTC. It yields the protein CASSPPDRGYSETQYF.

The V and J genes are TRBV20-1 and TRBJ2-2, with D perhaps matching TRBD1 (5 bases). The germline gives CDR1 DFQATT, CDR2 SNEGSKA (reference sequence). The CDR3 is 15 residues long. Trimming left V 0 bases short and J 3 bases short, with 11 bases between. CDR3 loop: CSARDNGQYTGELFF. The CDR3 nucleotides read TGCAGTGCTAGAGATAACGGACAATACACCGGGGAGCTGTTTTTT.

There are many counts of this clonotype. J is TRBJ2-7 and V is TRBV28; D is ambiguous. Germline values: CDR1 MDHEN, CDR2 SYDVKM. V gave up 2 bases and J gave up 6 bases, with 8 bases separating them. The CDR3 is made up of 12 amino acids. The CDR3 sequence: CASSLLVPEQYF. In DNA form, the CDR3 reads TGTGCCAGCAGTTTACTAGTGCCCGAGCAGTACTTC.

This clonotype was seen only a few times. This sequence joins TRBV7-9 and TRBJ2-7, with 9 bases fitting TRBD1. CDR3 size: 15 residues. The germline gives CDR1 SEHNR, CDR2 FQNEAQ (reference sequence). J was trimmed by 1 base and V by 5 bases; bases with no gene match: 6. CDR3 sequence reads: CASSQSGTGSYEQYF. The CDR3 DNA follows: TGTGCCAGCAGCCAAAGTGGGACAGGGTCCTACGAGCAGTACTTC.

The table lists this clonotype with many counts. The chain links TRBV7-8 to TRBJ2-5; D is unresolved. This CDR3 has 14 residues. Trimming took off 1 base at V and 1 base at J, with 7 bases between the two ends. Germline CDR1 SGHVS, CDR2 FQNEAQ. CDR3 nucleotides: TGTGCCAGCAGCTTAGGTGCGGTCCAAGAGACCCAGTACTTC. This gives the protein CASSLGAVQETQYF.